Here is one T cell receptor beta chain with its context. Its antigen is still unknown. This sample stems from a study of cytomegalovirus exposure and HLA in healthy donors. PCR was performed using 60 Vbeta and 13 Jbeta primers. Only in-frame clones appear in the TCRdb table, and some are missing; sequencing was by immunoSEQ multiplex PCR. The sample contains roughly 65,000 clones, roughly two thirds of which appear only once. This CDR3 spans 15 amino acids. CDR1 SGHNT and CDR2 YYREEE come from the germline V gene (reference sequence). Germline trimming cut 4 bases from V and 7 bases from J; bases unmatched to any gene: 9. As for the donors, each was a healthy bone marrow donor. Findings and caveats of the study: Prediction of most subjects' HLA-A and HLA-B alleles by TCR beta sequences was reportedly accurate.

The origin of this receptor is a man aged 35 to 55 in good health and CMV-seropositive. V is TRBV5-4 and J is TRBJ2-1, with 9 bases fitting TRBD2. The sample consisted of PBMCs. The CDR3: CASSPRGSGRNEQFF. The CDR3, as DNA: TGTGCCAGCAGCCCCCGAGGTAGCGGGAGAAATGAGCAGTTCTTC.